In its sample, the clone carrying this T cell receptor beta chain was seen a few times. Antigen: not known. The identical CDR3 is also encoded by other nucleotide sequences in the sample. This sample is drawn from a study of a mutant IDH1 vaccine in newly diagnosed glioma. Time point indicated: week 47, end of study. Topical imiquimod accompanied each vaccine dose, which consisted of 300 ug of mutant IDH1 20-mer peptide. V shed 0 bases and J shed 3 bases, with 6 bases lying between them. Per the germline V gene, CDR1 is SGHRS and CDR2 is YFSETQ. The CDR3 has 13 amino acids. TCRdb's table, derived via immunoSEQ multiplex PCR, lists solely in-frame clones and lacks some. The repertoire holds 10,000 to 15,000 clones, with 70% to 80% as singletons.

The receptor was isolated from a woman aged 40 to 50 with glioma. The specimen comprised PBMCs, sampled from a glioma patient whose treatment included an IDH1 peptide vaccine. This chain links TRBV5-1 with TRBJ1-2, with no clear D. The chain's CDR3 is CASSLAGDYGYTF. DNA for the CDR3: TGCGCCAGCAGCTTGGCCGGGGACTATGGCTACACCTTC.